One and the same sample provided the 22 T cell receptor beta chains below, sequenced in a study of T cells in localized non-small cell lung cancer. The table came from immunoSEQ multiplex PCR; TCRdb's copy has only in-frame clones and leaves some out. The repertoire has around 3,300 clones, about 30% of them found once; the top ten carry about 13%. The sequencing used normal lung tissue next to the tumor, collected before any cancer treatment. The receptors come from a woman aged 35 to 70 with stage I lung adenocarcinoma.

The V and J genes are TRBV18 and TRBJ2-1; 8 bases match TRBD2. The CDR3 spans 15 residues. Losses at the gene ends were 4 bases for V and 6 bases for J; bases not matched to a gene: 8. Per the germline V gene, CDR1 is KGHSH and CDR2 is LQKENI. This chain's CDR3 is CASSRDLAGSNEQFF. Written as DNA, the CDR3 is TGTGCCAGCTCACGAGACTTAGCGGGAAGCAATGAGCAGTTCTTC.

The J gene is TRBJ2-1, the V gene TRBV18; D is possibly TRBD1 or TRBD2 (5 bases each). Germline values: CDR1 KGHSH, CDR2 LQKENI. Trimming cost V 4 bases and J 5 bases, with 15 bases left between them. The CDR3 runs to 15 residues. The CDR3 DNA sequence: TGTGCCAGCTCACAAGTGGGACCACTTAACAATGAGCAGTTCTTC. This sequence encodes CASSQVGPLNNEQFF.

This sequence joins TRBV5-1 and TRBJ1-1; maybe TRBD1 (5 bases). The CDR3 spans 14 residues. The germline gives CDR1 SGHRS, CDR2 YFSETQ. Trimming pared 4 bases from V and 1 base from J, leaving 11 bases between. CDR3 DNA: TGCGCCAGCAGCCCGGCCGGGGGGAACACTGAAGCTTTCTTT. Its translation: CASSPAGGNTEAFF.

The V and J genes are TRBV14 and TRBJ2-5; no reliable D call. V was cut by 2 bases and J by 0 bases, with 4 bases left in between. CDR1 and CDR2 (germline): SGHDN, FVKESK. The CDR3 sequence is 13 residues long. CDR3 protein: CASSQLDQETQYF. The CDR3 DNA is TGTGCCAGCAGCCAATTAGACCAAGAGACCCAGTACTTC.

This clone was counted only a few times. This sequence joins TRBV15 and TRBJ2-1; 9 bases line up with TRBD2. The CDR3 is 16 residues long. V dropped 8 bases and J dropped 9; count of bases not matched to a gene: 17. The germline gives CDR1 LNHNV, CDR2 YYDKDF (reference sequence). The DNA for the CDR3 is TGTGCCACCGCCAAAGGAGGTAGCGGGAGTTTTAGTGAGCAGTTCTTC. Translating gives CATAKGGSGSFSEQFF.

The chain has TRBV28 and TRBJ1-2; 11 nucleotides align to TRBD1. This CDR3 spans 15 amino acids. CDR1 and CDR2 (germline): MDHEN, SYDVKM. V was clipped by 8 bases and J by 4 bases; unmatched bases: 9. As DNA, the CDR3 is TGTGCCAGCTGGGGGTGGACAGGGGGCATCTATGGCTACACCTTC. This codes for CASWGWTGGIYGYTF.

This chain uses TRBV6-8 with TRBJ2-5; 7 bases are a match to TRBD2. The CDR3 runs to 12 residues. V gave up 10 bases and J gave up 5 bases; unmatched junction bases: 7. The germline V gene has CDR1 MNHGY and CDR2 SAAAGT. The CDR3 DNA is TGTGCCATCAGCGGGACCCGTGAGACCCAGTACTTC. This sequence encodes CAISGTRETQYF.

This chain joins TRBV30 and TRBJ1-3; D is perhaps TRBD1 (6 bases). V lost 0 bases to trimming and J lost 4 bases, with 22 bases between them. The germline V gene encodes CDR1 GTSNPN and CDR2 SVGIG (reference sequence). This CDR3 spans 18 amino acids. The CDR3 sequence: CAWSVSSHHGQRGNTIYF. For the CDR3, the DNA is TGTGCCTGGAGTGTATCCTCCCACCACGGACAGCGAGGAAACACCATATATTTT.

The chain couples TRBV10-1 to TRBJ2-3, with 7 bases lining up with TRBD2. The V gene end was trimmed by 1 base and the J gene end by 5 bases; junction bases not matched to a gene: 3. The CDR3 totals 14 residues. Per the germline V gene, CDR1 is WNHNN and CDR2 is SYGVQD (reference sequence). The CDR3 loop is CASSEWTRGDTQYF. The CDR3 nucleotides read TGCGCCAGCAGTGAGTGGACTAGAGGAGATACGCAGTATTTT.

The rearrangement uses TRBV16 and TRBJ2-1; D is undetermined. V dropped 2 bases and J dropped 3 bases, with 8 bases sitting between them. This CDR3 is 14 amino acids long. Germline lookup yields CDR1 KGHSY and CDR2 FQNENV. CDR3 bases: TGTGCCAGCAGCCAAGAACAGATCTACAATGAGCAGTTCTTC. Its protein product is CASSQEQIYNEQFF. Full variable domain (rest looked up from reference TRBV16 and TRBJ2-1): GEEVAQTPKHLVRGEGQKAKLYCAPIKGHSYVFWYQQVLKNEFKFLISFQNENVFDETGMPKERFSAKCLPNSPCSLEIQATKLEDSAVYFCASSQEQIYNEQFFGPGTRLTVL.

This clone was observed a few times. The chain is built from TRBV6-8 and TRBJ2-2; weak D call: TRBD1 (6 bases). Between the trimmed V and J ends, which lost 6 bases and 6 bases, there was a span of 11 bases. The CDR3 runs 13 residues. The germline CDR1 and CDR2 sequences are MNHGY and SAAAGT. CDR3 bases: TGTGCCAGCAGCCCCTCAGGGGCCGGGGAGCTGTTTTTT. Protein product: CASSPSGAGELFF.

The V and J genes are TRBV23-1 and TRBJ2-3, with D possibly matching TRBD2 (6 bases). TRBV23-1 is filed as an ORF, its function uncertain. The CDR3 is 16 residues long. V shed 6 bases and J shed 2 bases, with 18 bases lying between them. CDR3 region: CASSQQAGNPTDTQYF. CDR3 bases: TGCGCCAGCAGCCAACAGGCGGGAAACCCCACAGATACGCAGTATTTT.

The gene calls are TRBV19 and TRBJ2-4, with 8 bases that match TRBD2. The CDR3 length is 16 residues. The trim removed 6 bases at V and 3 bases at J, leaving 10 bases unmatched. The V gene's germline CDR1 is LNHDA and CDR2 SQIVND (reference sequence). The CDR3: CASSPGGSGDKNIQYF. CDR3 coding DNA: TGTGCCAGTAGCCCGGGGGGTAGCGGGGACAAAAACATTCAGTACTTC.

This clone was seen only a few times. J is TRBJ2-3 and V is TRBV28, with 12 bases matching TRBD2. Germline CDR1 reads MDHEN; CDR2 reads SYDVKM. V shed 4 bases, J shed 2 bases, and the junction held 7 bases outside the gene matches. This CDR3 is built from 17 residues. CDR3: CASSSLGTSGYTDTQYF. The DNA for the CDR3 is TGTGCCAGCAGTTCCCTCGGGACTAGCGGGTACACAGATACGCAGTATTTT.

This clone has a handful of counts. V usage is TRBV1 and J usage is TRBJ2-2. TRBV1 is reported as a pseudogene. There are 14 residues in the CDR3. The CDR3 bases are TGCGCCAGCAGCCAAGTAGGATCCCCCGGGGAGCTGTTTTTT. This translates into CASSQVGSPGELFF.

This clone was detected only a few times. The V gene is TRBV5-1, the J gene TRBJ1-1; the D gene is possibly TRBD1 (6 bases). In germline, CDR1 is SGHRS, CDR2 YFSETQ. V dropped 3 bases and J dropped 4 bases, with 16 bases sitting between them. This CDR3 comprises 15 residues. CDR3 sequence reads: CASSWLQGAGTEAFF. The DNA for the CDR3 is TGCGCCAGCAGCTGGCTACAGGGAGCAGGCACTGAAGCTTTCTTT.

This clone was counted a single time. As DNA, the CDR3 is TGTGCCAGTAGTATACGCGTCACAGATACGCAGTATTTT. It yields the protein CASSIRVTDTQYF. The V and J genes are TRBV19 and TRBJ2-3; D is uncertain. The ends were cut back, 2 bases at V and 2 bases at J, with 5 bases in the middle. In germline, CDR1 is LNHDA, CDR2 SQIVND (reference sequence). The CDR3 is 13 residues long.

This chain uses TRBV7-6 with TRBJ1-3, with D tentatively TRBD1 (5 bases). The germline gives CDR1 SGHVS, CDR2 FNYEAQ. Trimming shortened V by 5 bases and J by 4 bases, and 12 bases separated the two germline ends. The CDR3 totals 14 residues. DNA for the CDR3: TGTGCCAGCAGCGAAGGGGCCTCCGGAAACACCATATATTTT. The encoded protein is CASSEGASGNTIYF.

The rearrangement links TRBV7-8 to TRBJ2-5; no clear D gene. The germline V gene has CDR1 SGHVS and CDR2 FQNEAQ. V dropped 4 bases and J dropped 7 bases, with 13 bases sitting between them. The CDR3 is made up of 13 amino acids. This CDR3 reads CASSYGPKGTQYF. CDR3 in DNA: TGTGCCAGCAGCTACGGGCCCAAGGGGACCCAGTACTTC. The full variable domain, rest sourced from reference TRBV7-8 and TRBJ2-5, is GAGVSQSPRYKVAKRGQDVALRCDPISGHVSLFWYQQALGQGPEFLTYFQNEAQLDKSGLPSDRFFAERPEGSVSTLKIQRTQQEDSAVYLCASSYGPKGTQYFGPGTRLLVL.

This clone has a single count. The V call is TRBV11-3, the J call TRBJ2-1; either TRBD1 or TRBD2 may fit D (5 bases each). Germline CDR1 reads SGHNT; CDR2 reads YENEEA. This CDR3 has 15 amino acids. The germline V and J ends were trimmed by 5 bases and 2 bases, with 13 bases remaining between them. CDR3 sequence: CASSTGPHAYNEQFF. The CDR3 DNA is TGTGCCAGCAGCACGGGACCTCATGCCTACAATGAGCAGTTCTTC. Full variable domain (missing parts from reference TRBV11-3 and TRBJ2-1): EAGVVQSPRYKIIEKKQPVAFWCNPISGHNTLYWYLQNLGQGPELLIRYENEEAVDDSQLPKDRFSAERLKGVDSTLKIQPAELGDSAVYLCASSTGPHAYNEQFFGPGTRLTVL.

This clone appeared a few times. The chain recombines TRBV9 with TRBJ2-2, with D unresolved. Germline CDR1 reads SGDLS; CDR2 reads YYNGEE. The germline V and J ends were trimmed by 4 bases and 5 bases, with 9 bases remaining between them. CDR3 length: 13 amino acids. CDR3 DNA sequence: TGTGCCAGCAGCCCTAGAGAGACCGGGGAGCTGTTTTTT. Amino acids: CASSPRETGELFF.

The V call is TRBV29-1, the J call TRBJ2-2, with a possible D match to TRBD2 (5 bases). The CDR3 runs 15 residues. V was shortened by 5 bases and J by 1 base, with 14 bases between the two germline ends. The germline V gene encodes CDR1 SQVTM and CDR2 ANQGSEA. For the CDR3, the DNA is TGCAGCGTTAGTCGAGGGCGCGGGAACACCGGGGAGCTGTTTTTT. Protein sequence: CSVSRGRGNTGELFF.